The 23 T cell receptor beta chains given below trace back to one sample, sequenced in a study of blood T cell repertoires in COVID-19. The method was immunoSEQ multiplex PCR; TCRdb's version includes in-frame clones alone and lacks a portion of them. The table records 73,000 or so clones, 91% of them present only once. Sequencing was performed on peripheral blood. Receptors originate from a human donor with active COVID-19. The donor label of this sample is uncertain.

The chain links TRBV19 to TRBJ2-7, with a weak D call TRBD1 (6 bases). Germline-derived CDR1 and CDR2 are LNHDA and SQIVND (reference sequence). V shed 10 bases and J shed 0 bases, with 19 bases lying between them. The CDR3 length is 15 residues. The DNA of the CDR3 is TGTGCCACTAAACCACAGGGCGGATTCTCCTACGAGCAGTACTTC. Translated: CATKPQGGFSYEQYF.

The rearrangement uses TRBV10-3 and TRBJ2-7; 7 bases align to TRBD2. The J segment lost 1 base and the V segment lost 4 bases, leaving 7 bases of the junction unmatched. The V gene's germline CDR1 is ENHRY and CDR2 SYGVKD. The CDR3 totals 15 residues. CDR3 amino acids: CAISGGEGFSYEQYF. The CDR3 region has the DNA TGTGCCATCAGTGGCGGGGAGGGCTTTTCCTACGAGCAGTACTTC.

This clone has a handful of counts. This sequence joins TRBV11-3 and TRBJ1-1; the D is unclear. Trimming pared 2 bases from V and 1 base from J, leaving 5 bases between. In germline, CDR1 is SGHNT, CDR2 YENEEA. The CDR3 runs to 13 residues. The CDR3 loop reads CASSLSGNTEAFF. CDR3 in DNA: TGTGCCAGCAGCTTAAGCGGGAACACTGAAGCTTTCTTT.

This CDR3 reads CASSQDLGGSYNEQFF. The CDR3 nucleotides read TGCGCCAGCAGCCAAGATCTAGGCGGATCCTACAATGAGCAGTTCTTC. The chain joins TRBV4-1 to TRBJ2-1, with D hard to call. The ends were cut back, 0 bases at V and 1 base at J, with 10 bases in the middle. CDR3 size: 16 residues. CDR1 is MGHRA and CDR2 is YSYEKL in the germline V gene.

The genes are TRBV2 and TRBJ2-7; possible D gene TRBD1, 6 bases. Deletions cut 7 bases from V and 1 base from J, with 11 bases between. Germline CDR1 is SNHLY and CDR2 is FYNNEI. There are 13 residues in the CDR3. The CDR3 spells CASKKGESYEQYF. The CDR3, as DNA: TGTGCCAGCAAGAAGGGGGAGTCCTACGAGCAGTACTTC.

The V gene is TRBV28, the J gene TRBJ2-2; 9 positions match TRBD2. Germline values: CDR1 MDHEN, CDR2 SYDVKM. CDR3 length: 15 amino acids. J was trimmed by 7 bases and V by 6 bases; bases with no gene match: 9. CDR3 amino acids: CASRGSGRSGGELFF. CDR3 coding DNA: TGTGCCAGCAGAGGCAGCGGGAGGTCCGGCGGGGAGCTGTTTTTT. Combining the CDR3 with reference TRBV28 and TRBJ2-2 gives the whole variable domain DVKVTQSSRYLVKRTGEKVFLECVQDMDHENMFWYRQDPGLGLRLIYFSYDVKMKEKGDIPEGYSVSREKKERFSLILESASTNQTSMYLCASRGSGRSGGELFFGEGSRLTVL.

This chain connects TRBV9 to TRBJ2-1, with 9 bases that match TRBD2. Germline V gene sequence: CDR1 SGDLS, CDR2 YYNGEE. J gave up 4 bases and V 3 bases, and 5 bases lay outside the gene matches. The CDR3 has 15 residues. This CDR3 reads CASSARTSVYNEQFF. The CDR3 nucleotides read TGTGCCAGCAGCGCCAGGACTAGCGTGTACAATGAGCAGTTCTTC.

The rearrangement joins TRBV21-1 to TRBJ2-7; TRBD2 is taken as the D call from the table, unchecked against the DNA. TRBV21-1 is termed a pseudogene. The CDR3 covers 13 residues. The CDR3 sequence: CASSKRDTYEQYF. The CDR3 DNA reads as TGTGCCAGCAGCAAACGGGATACCTACGAGCAGTACTTC.

V is TRBV11-2 and J is TRBJ2-2, with 7 bases that match TRBD2. V gave up 1 base and J gave up 6 bases; unmatched junction bases: 8. This CDR3 comprises 16 residues. CDR1 and CDR2 from the germline V gene are SGHAT and FQNNGV. The CDR3, as DNA: TGTGCCAGCAGCTTAGGGACTAGACGGTTTCCCGGGGAGCTGTTTTTT. Amino acid sequence: CASSLGTRRFPGELFF.

This clone was observed once. V and J are TRBV6-5 and TRBJ2-2, with D possibly matching TRBD2 (6 bases). The CDR3 is 13 residues long. Per germline, CDR1 MNHEY and CDR2 SVGAGI. Trimming removed 10 bases from V and 5 bases from J, with 14 bases in between. The CDR3 sequence: CANAWGETGELFF. The CDR3 DNA reads as TGTGCCAACGCATGGGGGGAGACCGGGGAGCTGTTTTTT.

The chain recombines TRBV3-1 (or the pseudogene TRBV3-2) with TRBJ1-2; 8 bases match TRBD1. Trimming cost V 4 bases and J 8 bases; bases outside gene matches: 12. Per germline, CDR1 LGHDT and CDR2 YNNKEL (reference sequence). The CDR3 consists of 15 residues. Here the CDR3 reads CASSPGQGRVGGYTF. CDR3 in DNA: TGTGCCAGCAGCCCCGGACAGGGTCGAGTGGGCGGCTACACCTTC.

The V gene is TRBV5-8, the J gene TRBJ1-4; TRBD1 aligns across 9 bases. Per germline, CDR1 SGHTS and CDR2 YDEGEE. The CDR3 is 15 amino acids. V lost 3 bases, J lost 7 bases, and 7 bases stayed unmatched. The CDR3 nucleotides are TGTGCCAGCAGCTCGAGGACAGGGGTAGTTGAAAAACTGTTTTTT. It is translated as CASSSRTGVVEKLFF.

This clone showed up just once. The rearrangement links TRBV5-6 to TRBJ1-5; TRBD1 matches at 7 bases. The CDR3 sequence is 14 residues long. Germline trimming cut 4 bases from V and 4 bases from J; bases unmatched to any gene: 5. Per the germline V gene, CDR1 is SGHDT and CDR2 is YYEEEE. The CDR3: CASSAGTVNQPQHF. CDR3 nucleotides: TGTGCCAGCAGCGCCGGGACAGTGAATCAGCCCCAGCATTTT. The variable domain in full, with the rest retrieved from reference TRBV5-6 and TRBJ1-5, is DAGVTQSPTHLIKTRGQQVTLRCSPKSGHDTVSWYQQALGQGPQFIFQYYEEEERQRGNFPDRFSGHQFPNYSSELNVNALLLGDSALYLCASSAGTVNQPQHFGDGTRLSIL.

The V call is TRBV14, the J call TRBJ2-3; 14 bases fit TRBD2. The length of the CDR3 is 16 residues. Germline CDR1 SGHDN, CDR2 FVKESK. The junction had 6 bases not matched to a gene; V was cut back by 4 bases and J by 6 bases. In nucleotides, the CDR3 is TGTGCCAGCAGCCGACTAGCGGGAGGGACACTGGATACGCAGTATTTT. This codes for CASSRLAGGTLDTQYF.

The rearrangement uses TRBV9 and TRBJ2-1; D gene uncertain. Looked up from germline, CDR1 is SGDLS and CDR2 is YYNGEE. The CDR3 extends over 12 amino acids. V was shortened by 3 bases and J by 9 bases, with 10 bases between the two germline ends. CDR3: CASSAVASEQFF. CDR3 DNA sequence: TGTGCCAGCAGCGCCGTCGCTAGTGAGCAGTTCTTC.

The genes are TRBV5-1 and TRBJ2-2; D is possibly TRBD2 (5 bases). The CDR3 length is 15 residues. The V gene's germline CDR1 is SGHRS and CDR2 YFSETQ. Trimming removed 0 bases at V and 3 bases at J, with 9 bases between. In nucleotides, the CDR3 is TGCGCCAGCAGCTTGGTGGCTAGCTACACCGGGGAGCTGTTTTTT. Translated: CASSLVASYTGELFF. The full variable domain, its missing parts supplied by reference TRBV5-1 and TRBJ2-2, is KAGVTQTPRYLIKTRGQQVTLSCSPISGHRSVSWYQQTPGQGLQFLFEYFSETQRNKGNFPGRFSGRQFSNSRSEMNVSTLELGDSALYLCASSLVASYTGELFFGEGSRLTVL.

The V gene is TRBV28, the J gene TRBJ2-3; 8 bases map to TRBD2. Germline values: CDR1 MDHEN, CDR2 SYDVKM. After removal of 7 bases from V and 2 bases from J, the junction contained 11 bases not matched to a gene. CDR3 size: 16 residues. The chain's CDR3 is CASISSSGKNTDTQYF. In DNA, the CDR3 is TGTGCCAGCATCTCAAGTAGCGGGAAGAACACAGATACGCAGTATTTT.

This chain connects TRBV7-7 to TRBJ2-7, with a possible D match to TRBD1 (6 bases). The CDR3 consists of 13 residues. CDR1 is SSHAT, CDR2 FNYEAQ, per germline (reference sequence). With 8 bases removed from V and 1 base from J, the gap between germline ends came to 12 bases. The CDR3 loop is CASGPGQSYEQYF. The CDR3 nucleotides read TGTGCCAGCGGACCGGGACAATCCTACGAGCAGTACTTC.

This chain links TRBV7-9 with TRBJ2-5, with 8 bases fitting TRBD2. There are 16 residues in the CDR3. CDR1 is SEHNR and CDR2 is FQNEAQ in the germline V gene (reference sequence). The junction had 12 bases not matched to a gene; V was cut back by 4 bases and J by 5 bases. This CDR3 is CASSSYGGGIGETQYF. DNA of the CDR3: TGTGCCAGCAGCTCGTACGGCGGGGGGATAGGGGAGACCCAGTACTTC.

This clone was seen a few times. The rearrangement links TRBV29-1 to TRBJ2-1; perhaps TRBD1 as D (6 bases). Trimming left V 7 bases short and J 0 bases short, with 16 bases between. This CDR3 comprises 15 residues. Germline CDR1 and CDR2: SQVTM and ANQGSEA. In DNA form, the CDR3 reads TGCAGCGCAGCCCCCCAGGGGACCTCCTACAATGAGCAGTTCTTC. Amino acid sequence: CSAAPQGTSYNEQFF.

The gene calls are TRBV18 and TRBJ2-5; 10 positions agree with TRBD1. The CDR3 is 16 amino acids. CDR1 is KGHSH and CDR2 is LQKENI in the germline V gene. The V gene end was trimmed by 0 bases and the J gene end by 1 base; junction bases not matched to a gene: 2. CDR3 region: CASSPPTGGIQETQYF. The DNA of the CDR3 is TGTGCCAGCTCACCACCGACAGGGGGCATCCAAGAGACCCAGTACTTC.

In this sample, this clone turned up a few times. The V call is TRBV2, the J call TRBJ1-5, with D possibly being TRBD1 (5 bases). The ends were cut back, 1 base at V and 4 bases at J, with 14 bases in the middle. Germline-derived CDR1 and CDR2 are SNHLY and FYNNEI. The CDR3 length is 16 residues. In DNA form, the CDR3 reads TGTGCCAGCAGTGAAGGGAGGGGTATCAGGAATCAGCCCCAGCATTTT. It codes for CASSEGRGIRNQPQHF.

The chain couples TRBV28 to TRBJ2-1; TRBD2 matches at 8 bases. From germline, CDR1 is MDHEN and CDR2 SYDVKM. This CDR3 comprises 15 residues. Trimming took 4 bases from V and 5 from J; bases not matched to a gene: 7. The DNA of the CDR3 is TGTGCCAGCAGTTCCCCGGGAGGGCCCCACAATGAGCAGTTCTTC. It encodes CASSSPGGPHNEQFF.